Sequencing of this T cell receptor (beta chain) was carried out in a study of CD8 T cells in Susac syndrome. The study's findings and limits: As the study acknowledged, the number of individuals in its TCR sequencing and HLA analysis was relatively small.

Worth noting for this clonotype: Its antigen is still unknown.

A quantity of about 0.45 to 1 ug RNA underwent reverse transcription using random hexamers. A single record per CDR3 protein comes from TCRdb applying MiXCR to the immunoSEQ multiplex PCR reads. The repertoire has 250,000 or so distinct CDR3 sequences, roughly 93% of them found once; the top ten carry roughly 0.072%. TCR beta was sequenced from blood CD8+ and CD4+ T cells. TEMRA cells were FACS-enriched, with CD8+ and CD4+ T cells isolated negatively. The origin of this receptor is a human donor with multiple sclerosis. Sequenced input: CD4+ T cells from PBMCs.

In DNA, the CDR3 is TGTGCCTGGACTCCCGGGAGCGGTGGGGCGTATTTT. Translated: CAWTPGSGGAYF. The gene calls are TRBV30 and TRBJ2-3; D is perhaps TRBD2 (6 bases). The CDR3 covers 12 residues. Germline CDR1 is GTSNPN and CDR2 is SVGIG (reference sequence). Between the trimmed V and J ends, which lost 4 bases and 14 bases, there was a span of 19 bases.